This is a list of T cell receptor beta chains from one sample in a study of CD8 T cells in Susac syndrome. MiXCR, run by TCRdb on the immunoSEQ multiplex PCR reads, gives a single entry per CDR3 protein. The sample holds some 110,000 distinct CDR3 sequences, 90% to 95% seen once. The sample consisted of CD4+ T cells from PBMCs. Every receptor here comes from a human donor with multiple sclerosis. Each CDR3 is given with its conserved first and last residue. The D gene is left open where the match is weak. Rows may omit the clone size; those that give it use once, few, many or a size class.

v_call	j_call	d_call	clone_size	cdr3_aa	cdr3_nt
TRBV30	TRBJ2-2	-	-	CAWSSQGTGELFF	TGTGCCTGGAGTTCCCAAGGGACCGGGGAGCTGTTTTTT
TRBV29-1	TRBJ1-2	-	once	CSALLSANYGYTF	TGCAGCGCCCTATTGTCAGCTAACTATGGCTACACCTTC
TRBV19	TRBJ2-5	TRBD2	once	CASSGWGLAGEPYQETQYF	TGTGCCAGTAGTGGGTGGGGGCTAGCGGGGGAGCCGTACCAAGAGACCCAGTACTTC
TRBV19	TRBJ1-2	TRBD1	-	CASRGQGAVGYTF	TGTGCCAGTAGGGGACAGGGGGCCGTTGGCTACACCTTC
TRBV15	TRBJ1-5	-	-	CATSRDSVSAGSYQPQHF	TGTGCCACCAGCAGAGATTCCGTTTCGGCAGGGAGTTACCAGCCCCAGCATTTT
TRBV5-6	TRBJ2-2	-	once	CASSPGTIANTGELFF	TGTGCCAGCAGCCCTGGGACAATCGCGAACACCGGGGAGCTGTTTTTT
TRBV3-1	TRBJ1-1	-	-	CASKQGFGGNTEAFF	TGTGCCAGCAAGCAGGGTTTTGGCGGTAACACTGAAGCTTTCTTT
TRBV24-1	TRBJ1-2	-	-	CATSDLGLNYGYTF	TGTGCCACCAGTGATTTGGGTCTTAACTATGGCTACACCTTC
TRBV2	TRBJ1-1	TRBD1	-	CARQGAGDTEAFF	TGTGCCAGACAGGGGGCGGGAGACACTGAAGCTTTCTTT
TRBV19	TRBJ2-1	-	-	CASSPLRAVHEQFF	TGTGCCAGTAGTCCCCTCCGAGCCGTGCATGAGCAGTTCTTC
TRBV27	TRBJ1-6	TRBD1	-	CASSRTGSSYNSPLHF	TGTGCCAGCAGTCGGACAGGGAGCTCCTATAATTCACCCCTCCACTTT
TRBV6-6	TRBJ2-7	-	-	CAARGQGSYEQYF	TGTGCCGCCCGGGGGCAGGGGTCCTACGAGCAGTACTTC
TRBV29-1	TRBJ2-7	-	-	CSVRYRGGEQYF	TGCAGCGTTCGCTATAGGGGAGGCGAGCAGTACTTC
TRBV2	TRBJ1-2	-	-	CASSEGQNYGYTF	TGTGCCAGCAGTGAGGGACAAAACTATGGCTACACCTTC
TRBV6-5	TRBJ2-3	-	-	CASSYSAMGTDTQYF	TGTGCCAGCAGTTATTCGGCCATGGGAACAGATACGCAGTATTTT
TRBV5-4	TRBJ2-7	-	-	CASSLGVTSGKEQYF	TGTGCCAGCAGCTTGGGAGTTACGTCAGGCAAGGAGCAGTACTTC
TRBV30	TRBJ2-7	-	few	CAWRSGRGRHDEQYF	TGTGCCTGGAGGTCCGGCCGGGGGAGGCACGACGAGCAGTACTTC
TRBV19	TRBJ2-2	-	-	CASTSQGPNTGELFF	TGTGCCAGTACTTCGCAGGGCCCGAACACCGGGGAGCTGTTTTTT
TRBV6-5	TRBJ2-7	-	-	CASSYRQEGGYEQYF	TGTGCCAGCAGTTACCGACAGGAGGGGGGTTACGAGCAGTACTTC
TRBV4-1	TRBJ1-2	-	-	CASSQDTGPGFYYGYTF	TGCGCCAGCAGCCAAGATACTGGGCCGGGATTCTACTATGGCTACACCTTC
TRBV19	TRBJ1-5	-	-	CASSKVSRTSNQPQHF	TGTGCCAGTAGTAAGGTTAGCCGGACCAGCAATCAGCCCCAGCATTTT
TRBV9	TRBJ1-1	-	-	CASSEGSEGFDTEAFF	TGTGCCAGCAGCGAGGGCTCGGAGGGTTTCGACACTGAAGCTTTCTTT
TRBV3-1	TRBJ1-2	TRBD1	-	CASSQTSGQLSYGYTF	TGTGCCAGCAGCCAAACCTCGGGACAGCTTTCCTATGGCTACACCTTC
TRBV7-8	TRBJ1-5	-	-	CASSLRSRAEGQPQHF	TGTGCCAGCAGCTTAAGATCCAGGGCTGAGGGGCAGCCCCAGCATTTT
TRBV7-3	TRBJ2-2	TRBD2	-	CASSRRGDAGSTGELFF	TGTGCCAGCAGCCGGCGGGGGGACGCGGGGAGCACCGGGGAGCTGTTTTTT
TRBV12-3/TRBV12-4	TRBJ1-1	TRBD1	-	CASSLNQGAVAEAFF	TGTGCCAGCAGTTTAAATCAGGGGGCGGTCGCTGAAGCTTTCTTT
TRBV7-2	TRBJ2-3	TRBD2	-	CASSLMAGDTDTQYF	TGTGCCAGCAGCTTAATGGCGGGGGACACAGATACGCAGTATTTT
TRBV5-1	TRBJ1-1	TRBD1	-	CASSSDRETRF	TGCGCCAGCAGCTCCGACAGGGAGACCAGGTTT
TRBV30	TRBJ1-4	-	-	CAWSVSRTNEKLFF	TGTGCCTGGAGTGTATCGAGAACTAATGAAAAACTGTTTTTT
TRBV7-2	TRBJ1-1	-	-	CASSLVGEIVTEAFF	TGTGCCAGCAGCTTAGTCGGGGAGATAGTAACTGAAGCTTTCTTT
TRBV20-1	TRBJ2-7	-	-	CSAPRGGYNIYEQYF	TGCAGTGCTCCTCGTGGCGGGTACAACATCTACGAGCAGTACTTC
TRBV6-2/TRBV6-3	TRBJ2-5	-	-	CASNTGGGLKTQYF	TGTGCCAGCAACACTGGGGGGGGGCTGAAGACCCAGTACTTC
TRBV19	TRBJ1-2	-	once	CASRILSGERVYGYTF	TGTGCCAGTAGGATCCTTAGCGGGGAGAGGGTCTATGGCTACACCTTC